What follows are 3 T cell receptor beta chains derived from one specimen sequenced in a study of T cell responses to AZD1222 COVID-19 vaccine. Sequenced by immunoSEQ multiplex PCR; TCRdb stores in-frame clones only, minus some. The sample has over 70,000 clones; approximately 80% are singletons. Sample: peripheral blood, taken 28 days after the second dose of the MenACWY control vaccine. The receptors originated from an adult who received the MenACWY meningococcal vaccine as a control.

V is TRBV7-3 and J is TRBJ2-1, with TRBD2 as a possible D gene (6 bases). Per the germline V gene, CDR1 is SGHTA and CDR2 is FQGTGA. This CDR3 is 15 amino acids long. The V gene lost 1 base and the J gene lost 8 bases, with 15 bases spanning the gap. The CDR3 DNA follows: TGTGCCAGCAGCTTAAGGGGGGACGTTTCCGATGAGCAGTTCTTC. Amino acid sequence: CASSLRGDVSDEQFF. The whole variable domain, filled in from reference TRBV7-3 and TRBJ2-1, reads GAGVSQTPSNKVTEKGKYVELRCDPISGHTALYWYRQSLGQGPEFLIYFQGTGAADDSGLPNDRFFAVRPEGSVSTLKIQRTERGDSAVYLCASSLRGDVSDEQFFGPGTRLTVL.

The chain couples TRBV4-1 to TRBJ1-5, with a possible D match to TRBD1 (6 bases). Germline V lookup: CDR1 MGHRA, CDR2 YSYEKL. CDR3 size: 17 residues. The germline V and J ends were trimmed by 0 bases and 5 bases, with 17 bases remaining between them. CDR3 protein: CASSQDLGGRHHQPQHF. The CDR3, as DNA: TGCGCCAGCAGCCAAGATCTCGGGGGCAGGCACCATCAGCCCCAGCATTTT.

The chain has TRBV5-8 and TRBJ2-7; D possibly matches TRBD1 or TRBD2 (5 bases each). CDR1 and CDR2 from the germline V gene are SGHTS and YDEGEE. The CDR3 is 14 residues long. V was pared by 3 bases and J by 3 bases, with 13 bases between. CDR3 sequence: CASSSPGHVYEQYF. In DNA form, the CDR3 reads TGTGCCAGCAGCTCGCCGGGGCACGTCTACGAGCAGTACTTC.